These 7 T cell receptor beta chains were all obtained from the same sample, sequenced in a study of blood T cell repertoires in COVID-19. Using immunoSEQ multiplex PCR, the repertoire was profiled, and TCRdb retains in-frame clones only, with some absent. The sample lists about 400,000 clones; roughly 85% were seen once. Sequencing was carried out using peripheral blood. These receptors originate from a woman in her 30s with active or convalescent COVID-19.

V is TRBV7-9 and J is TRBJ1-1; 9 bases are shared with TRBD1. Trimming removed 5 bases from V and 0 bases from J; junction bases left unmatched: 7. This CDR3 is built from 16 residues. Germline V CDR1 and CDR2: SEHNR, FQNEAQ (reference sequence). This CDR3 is CASSRPGTGMNTEAFF. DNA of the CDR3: TGTGCCAGCAGCCGTCCCGGGACAGGGATGAACACTGAAGCTTTCTTT.

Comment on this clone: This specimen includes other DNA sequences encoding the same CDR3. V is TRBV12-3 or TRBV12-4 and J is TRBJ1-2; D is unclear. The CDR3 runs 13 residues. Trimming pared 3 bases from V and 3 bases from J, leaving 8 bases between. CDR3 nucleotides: TGTGCCAGCAGTTTGACCGGGGACTATGGCTACACCTTC. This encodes CASSLTGDYGYTF.

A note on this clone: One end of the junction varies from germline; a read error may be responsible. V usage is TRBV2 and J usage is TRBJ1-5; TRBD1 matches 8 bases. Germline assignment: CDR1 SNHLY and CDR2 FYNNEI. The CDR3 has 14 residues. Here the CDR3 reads CASSEGTGGQPQHF. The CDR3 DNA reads TGTGCCAGCAGCGAAGGAACAGGGGGTCAGCCCCAGCATTTT.

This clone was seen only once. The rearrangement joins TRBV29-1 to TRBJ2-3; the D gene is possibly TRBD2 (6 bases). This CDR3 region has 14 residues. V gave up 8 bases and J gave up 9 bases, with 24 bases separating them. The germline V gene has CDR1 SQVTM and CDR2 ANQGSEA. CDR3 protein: CSPRDAGPPGTQYF. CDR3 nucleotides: TGCAGCCCGAGGGATGCGGGACCCCCTGGAACGCAGTATTTT.

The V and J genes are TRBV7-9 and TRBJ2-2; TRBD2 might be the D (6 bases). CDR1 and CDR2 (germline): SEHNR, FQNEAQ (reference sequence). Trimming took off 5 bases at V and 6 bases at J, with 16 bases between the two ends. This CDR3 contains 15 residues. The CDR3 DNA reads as TGTGCCAGCAGCCCGCCACCCCCGGGGGCCGGGGAGCTGTTTTTT. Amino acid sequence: CASSPPPPGAGELFF.

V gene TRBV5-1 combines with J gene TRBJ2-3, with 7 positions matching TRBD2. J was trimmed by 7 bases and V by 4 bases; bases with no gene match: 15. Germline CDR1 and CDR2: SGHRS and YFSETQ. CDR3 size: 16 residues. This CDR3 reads CASSRFSGPTSYTQYF. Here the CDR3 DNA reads TGCGCCAGCAGCCGGTTTAGCGGGCCCACCTCTTATACGCAGTATTTT.

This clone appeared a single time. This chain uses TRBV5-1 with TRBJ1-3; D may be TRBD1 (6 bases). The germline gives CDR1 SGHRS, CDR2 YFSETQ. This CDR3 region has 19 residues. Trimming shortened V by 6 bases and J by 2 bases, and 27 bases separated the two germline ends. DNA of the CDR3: TGCGCCAGCACCCCCGGGGGGTCAGGAACAGGGTTGACTGGAAACACCATATATTTT. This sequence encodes CASTPGGSGTGLTGNTIYF.